The clone carrying this T cell receptor (beta chain) appeared many times. V gave up 0 bases and J gave up 2 bases, with 11 bases separating them. Germline values: CDR1 MNHEY, CDR2 SMNVEV (reference sequence). The CDR3 is 16 amino acids. TCRdb analysed the RACE reads with MiXCR anew, one entry per CDR3 protein. The sample has about 84,000 distinct CDR3 sequences; more than 9% are singletons. This entry is derived from a study of human T cells and chemical hapten exposure. Overall study: Application of 0.01% DPC to the upper back was done by patch test, with a reading at 6 days.

Time point given: patch test 2, 6 weeks after DPC sensitization. Treatment given: therapeutic diphenylcyclopropenone sensitization with weekly scalp DPC. Each patch-test visit's blood sample preceded patch application. The TCR originated in a woman between 50 and 59 years old with alopecia areata. Some clones in this sample may be carry-over from other donors' samples. The V gene is TRBV27, the J gene TRBJ1-5; D not certain. Material: whole blood, obtained in connection with sensitization to the hapten diphenylcyclopropenone (DPC). The CDR3 nucleotides read TGTGCCAGCAGTTTATCGACCCGGACGGGCAATCAGCCCCAGCATTTT. It encodes CASSLSTRTGNQPQHF.